The present T cell receptor beta chain was sequenced within a study of blood T cell repertoires in COVID-19. In the study overall: Both acute and convalescent COVID-19 samples were obtained from the United States, Italy and Spain. The analysed material was cDNA or gDNA that came from T cells, B-cell-depleted T cells, or PBMCs.

This clone was observed a handful of times. This CDR3 contains 13 residues. Germline V gene data show CDR1 as SGHTA and CDR2 as FQGTGA. V lost 8 bases, J lost 5 bases, and 4 bases stayed unmatched. In the source study's methods: Quantification of nucleated cells was approximated via reference gene primer amplification. The table came from immunoSEQ multiplex PCR; TCRdb's copy has only in-frame clones and leaves some out. V, J and clone size reflect that table, while D and trimming were determined from the DNA. The top ten clones hold 7.5% of a sample with some 110,000 clones, approximately 84% of them seen once.

The material sequenced was peripheral blood. The chain recombines TRBV7-3 with TRBJ1-1, with TRBD1 matching 11 bases. The clonotype comes from a man between 65 and 85 years old with active or convalescent COVID-19. The CDR3 DNA follows: TGTGCCAGCGGACAGGGGGCTTCGACTGAAGCTTTCTTT. Translation gives CASGQGASTEAFF.